This TCR beta chain was captured by sequencing in a study of T cell responses to AZD1222 COVID-19 vaccine. Whole-study findings and limits: Spike as a whole was targeted by vaccine-associated CD4 TCRs, dominant at 160-218 and 743-854.

Germline CDR1 and CDR2: SEHNR and FQNEAQ (reference sequence). The V end was cut by 8 bases, the J end by 4 bases, with 17 bases between. The CDR3 runs to 14 residues. Note on this clone: The antigen is undetermined.

Method: immunoSEQ multiplex PCR; TCRdb's copy keeps in-frame clones and lacks some. The profile shows about 140,000 clones, 85% to 95% of them singletons. The receptor's source is an adult in good health. The genes are TRBV7-9 and TRBJ1-1, with a tentative D call TRBD1 (5 bases). Sequenced here: peripheral blood, sampled on day 0 of AZD1222 vaccination. CDR3 DNA: TGTGCCAGCTCAATCGGGGGGATCGGCACTGAAGCTTTCTTT. This gives the protein CASSIGGIGTEAFF. The full variable domain, with the rest looked up from reference TRBV7-9 and TRBJ1-1, is DTGVSQNPRHKITKRGQNVTFRCDPISEHNRLYWYRQTLGQGPEFLTYFQNEAQLEKSRLLSDRFSAERPKGSFSTLEIQRTEQGDSAMYLCASSIGGIGTEAFFGQGTRLTVV.